A single sample gave rise to the 8 T cell receptor beta chains below, sequenced in a study of T-cell reconstitution after alpha-beta-depleted transplantation in children. A library of TCRbeta sequences, prepared with unique molecular identifiers, was generated. One entry per CDR3 protein results from TCRdb running MiXCR on the PCR reads. The sample yields about 17,000 distinct CDR3 sequences, over 5% seen once. This specimen consisted of PBMCs, obtained before TCRalphabeta/CD19-depleted stem cell transplant. These receptors were obtained from a boy aged 5-17 years with acute lymphoblastic leukemia, due to receive a stem cell transplant.

This clonotype was recorded many times. As DNA, the CDR3 is TGTGCCAGCAGGCCGGACACCAGTTCTGGAGAGCAGTACTTC. It encodes CASRPDTSSGEQYF. This sequence joins TRBV6-5 and TRBJ2-7; D possibly corresponds to TRBD1 (5 bases). The CDR3 spans 14 residues. The germline V and J ends were trimmed by 6 bases and 7 bases, with 19 bases remaining between them. Looked up from germline, CDR1 is MNHEY and CDR2 is SVGAGI.

This clonotype was counted many times. The chain uses TRBV7-3 and TRBJ2-1; D tentatively fits TRBD1 or TRBD2 (5 bases each). With 2 bases removed from V and 9 bases from J, the gap between germline ends came to 14 bases. Germline V gene lookup returns CDR1 SGHTA and CDR2 FQGTGA. The CDR3 is made up of 14 amino acids. DNA for the CDR3: TGTGCCAGCAGCTTATCAGGGTCGGCGGGTGAGCAGTTCTTC. Its protein is CASSLSGSAGEQFF. Full variable domain (rest looked up from reference TRBV7-3 and TRBJ2-1): GAGVSQTPSNKVTEKGKYVELRCDPISGHTALYWYRQSLGQGPEFLIYFQGTGAADDSGLPNDRFFAVRPEGSVSTLKIQRTERGDSAVYLCASSLSGSAGEQFFGPGTRLTVL.

There are many counts of this clonotype. The chain couples TRBV7-9 to TRBJ1-1; possible D gene TRBD1, 5 bases. From germline, CDR1 is SEHNR and CDR2 FQNEAQ (reference sequence). Trimming removed 5 bases at V and 5 bases at J, with 12 bases between. This CDR3 is built from 13 residues. Here the CDR3 DNA reads TGTGCCAGCAGCCCCGGAGGGGTAACTGAAGCTTTCTTT. This translates into CASSPGGVTEAFF. Filled out from reference TRBV7-9 and TRBJ1-1, the complete variable domain reads DTGVSQNPRHKITKRGQNVTFRCDPISEHNRLYWYRQTLGQGPEFLTYFQNEAQLEKSRLLSDRFSAERPKGSFSTLEIQRTEQGDSAMYLCASSPGGVTEAFFGQGTRLTVV.

This clonotype was seen at least ten times. The chain employs TRBV20-1 and TRBJ2-7; D might be TRBD2 (7 bases). Per the germline V gene, CDR1 is DFQATT and CDR2 is SNEGSKA (reference sequence). The V end lost 5 bases, the J end lost 7 bases, and 15 bases lay between the germline ends. CDR3 length: 12 amino acids. CDR3 nucleotide sequence: TGCAGTGCTCCCAGGGGAGCGGGGGAGCAGTACTTC. Protein product: CSAPRGAGEQYF.

This clonotype was counted at least ten times. The rearrangement joins TRBV12-3 or TRBV12-4 to TRBJ1-5; D may be TRBD1 (6 bases). The CDR3 is 16 residues long. Trimming left V 3 bases short and J 5 bases short, with 17 bases between. For the CDR3, the DNA is TGTGCCAGCAGTTTTACAGGGAGAGGGCCGCATCAGCCCCAGCATTTT. It yields the protein CASSFTGRGPHQPQHF.

This clonotype was recorded at least ten times. This sequence joins TRBV19 and TRBJ1-5, with a possible D match to TRBD1 (6 bases). CDR1 is LNHDA, CDR2 SQIVND, per germline (reference sequence). This CDR3 is built from 16 residues. The V and J ends lost 7 bases and 0 bases respectively, with 16 bases between them. The CDR3: CASTPRTAYSNQPQHF. Here the CDR3 DNA reads TGTGCCAGTACCCCCCGGACAGCGTATAGCAATCAGCCCCAGCATTTT.

This clonotype was seen many times. The V and J genes are TRBV6-5 and TRBJ1-2; TRBD1 aligns across 10 bases. This CDR3 has 16 amino acids. Germline V lookup: CDR1 MNHEY, CDR2 SVGAGI. The J segment lost 4 bases and the V segment lost 2 bases, leaving 7 bases of the junction unmatched. In DNA form, the CDR3 reads TGTGCCAGCAGTTACGCCAGACAGGGGGCCTTCTATGGCTACACCTTC. The encoded protein is CASSYARQGAFYGYTF.

This clonotype was seen many times. V usage is TRBV19 and J usage is TRBJ1-5; D not resolved. The CDR3 runs to 15 residues. Germline-derived CDR1 and CDR2 are LNHDA and SQIVND (reference sequence). Deletions cut 7 bases from V and 0 bases from J, with 13 bases between. The CDR3 loop reads CASKSMRVSNQPQHF. CDR3 nucleotide sequence: TGTGCCAGTAAGAGTATGAGGGTTAGCAATCAGCCCCAGCATTTT.